This TCR beta chain derives from a study of molecular identifiers for immune sequencing clone quantification. Libraries of bulk TCR were made by previously described methods (with listed TCR primers). Using its own MiXCR run on the PCR reads, TCRdb lists one record per CDR3 protein. The data show about half a million distinct CDR3 sequences, around 23% seen once. In the sort, naive CD8 T cells were defined as CD8+CD4-CCR7+CD45RA+. This clonotype occurred many times. The source of this sequence is a human donor in good health. Some libraries in this study had Jurkat cell RNA spiked in. Sequencing was carried out using naive CD8+ T cells from blood, with Jurkat cell RNA spiked in. As to subset: FACS-sorted CD8+CD4-CCR7+CD45RA+ naive T cells.

The CDR3 sequence is CASSLTTHSNTEAFF. In DNA form, the CDR3 reads TGTGCCAGCAGCCTTACGACACATTCGAACACTGAAGCTTTCTTT. This chain joins TRBV2 and TRBJ1-1; no clear D. Trimming took off 6 bases at V and 1 base at J, with 15 bases between the two ends. The CDR3 covers 15 residues. CDR1 is SNHLY and CDR2 is FYNNEI in the germline V gene.